This T cell receptor (beta chain) came from a study of cytomegalovirus exposure and HLA in healthy donors. Germline V lookup: CDR1 MNHEY, CDR2 SMNVEV (reference sequence). CDR3 length: 14 amino acids. With 2 bases removed from V and 6 bases from J, the gap between germline ends came to 14 bases. This PCR relied on a set of 60 Vbeta primers and 13 Jbeta primers. The table came from immunoSEQ multiplex PCR; TCRdb's copy has only in-frame clones and leaves some out. Of about 200,000 clones listed, 60% to 85% are singletons. This chain links TRBV27 with TRBJ2-7, with a weak D call TRBD2 (6 bases). The source material was PBMCs. The origin of this receptor is a girl under 18 in good health and CMV-seropositive. As DNA, the CDR3 is TGTGCCAGCAGTTTAGAGTTGGGAGGACCCGAGCAGTACTTC. Encoded protein: CASSLELGGPEQYF.